This TCR beta chain stems from a study of OX40 agonist ivuxolimab in advanced cancers. Study-wide findings and caveats: Antigen specificity was not determined for the expanded peripheral T cells.

The study sampled blood at baseline, cycle 4 day 1, and cycle 7 day 1. TCRdb's table, derived via immunoSEQ multiplex PCR, lists solely in-frame clones and lacks some. The sample holds roughly 64,000 clones, more than 80% seen once. Worth noting for this clone: The antigen remains undetermined.

This specimen consisted of CD4+ or CD8+ T cells sorted from blood, obtained in a trial of the OX40 agonist ivuxolimab. This sequence was found in an adult with an advanced solid tumor such as melanoma, head and neck, liver or kidney cancer.

The CDR3 nucleotides are TGCAGTGCTAGAGTTGTGGATACGCAGTATTTT. Protein sequence: CSARVVDTQYF. V is TRBV20-1 and J is TRBJ2-3; D uncertain. There are 11 residues in the CDR3. V was shortened by 1 base and J by 6 bases, with 5 bases between the two germline ends. CDR1 DFQATT and CDR2 SNEGSKA come from the germline V gene (reference sequence).